This T cell receptor beta chain was captured in a study of blood T cells in healthy people across ages. Notes on the study in general: Underestimates were what the diversity estimates from one million T cells were considered to be. Naive CD4+ cell counts and diversity both ran higher in long-lived than in aged donors.

The use of a sample-barcoded 5' primer and a J-beta primer mix characterized a second PCR of roughly 7 to 11 cycles. The study obtained at least 2.5 million CDR3-containing paired-end reads from every sample. In TCRdb, the 5' RACE reads were re-called with MiXCR into one record per CDR3 protein. There are about 1,500,000 distinct CDR3 sequences in the sample; roughly 45% occur only once, and 7.9% lies in the top ten. The CDR3 runs 12 residues. Trimming at V came to 7 bases and at J to 4 bases, leaving 4 bases not matched to a gene. The germline CDR1 and CDR2 sequences are DFQATT and SNEGSKA (reference sequence). With respect to this clonotype: The antigen is undetermined.

Approximately 9.2 milliliters was the volume of peripheral blood drawn from each donor. Sequencing used blood. The chain joins TRBV20-1 to TRBJ2-1; 7 nucleotides match TRBD1. The clonotype was recovered from a woman younger than 35 in good health. CDR3 coding DNA: TGCAGTGAGAAGGGGGCTTACAATGAGCAGTTCTTC. This sequence encodes CSEKGAYNEQFF.